Detailed here is one T cell receptor beta chain. This receptor's antigen is unknown. Base qualities are missing; no much larger clone stands one base away. TCR beta libraries were generated from genomic DNA with the immunoSEQ kit, following the manufacturer's recommendations. To prepare libraries, a first multiplex PCR with proprietary primers was run, followed by a second PCR that added unique barcodes, and a bead cleanup was done after each round. A kit-provided positive control reaction and a negative control reaction were included in every sample batch. The final libraries underwent checking on an Agilent 4200 TapeStation D1000 ScreenTape, volumetric pooling, and quantification by qPCR. Sequencing was performed on an Illumina NextSeq500 with a MidOutput 150-cycle cartridge, and 156 Read1 and 15 Index1 cycles were run with kit custom primers. The pooled library was loaded at roughly 0.93 pM, with an approximately 19% PhiX control spiked in. Under the source paper's analysis protocol: The vendor-processed data were analyzed in R, and a clonotype was defined as all T cells that share the same CDR3 nucleotide sequence. For clone abundance analyses, frequencies were normalized to the 10,000 most abundant clones per sample. Public T cell clones, which averaged fewer than five per sample, were excluded before analysis. A difference in abundance of at least 32-fold between compartments was used to define tumor-enriched and baseline blood-enriched clonotypes. A beta-binomial differential abundance model was used to identify clonotypes that were expanded or contracted between blood time points. Tumor-blood repertoire similarity was measured with the Baroni-Urbani and Buser coefficient, and groups were compared using two-tailed Wilcoxon tests in R. The table comes from immuneACCESS by way of TCRdb, which keeps in-frame sequences with V and J called. Part of the clones is missing from these tables; in studies checked, under half for an unresolved V gene and the rest for unknown reasons. D and trimming were read from the DNA, whereas the V and J calls and clone size are those reported in that table. The sample has fewer than 150,000 clones on record, more than 75% of them singletons. The ten most abundant clones make up around 6% of the sample.

This sample stems from a study of radiation and T cells in renal cell carcinoma (dated by TCRdb to 2020 to 2022). Context from the whole study: Samples came from a clinical trial, in which primary renal cell carcinomas received 15 Gy stereotactic body radiation therapy followed by nephrectomy 4 weeks later. In total, 50 to 60 samples, comprising some 25 tumors and approximately 27 peripheral blood samples, were subjected to TCR beta sequencing. Across all 50 or so samples, more than 4,000,000 unique CDR3 nucleotide sequences, encoding roughly 3 million unique CDR3 amino acid sequences, were identified.

Taken with the paper, the label for time point translates to: blood 2 weeks post-SBRT. Sample treatment or condition, as interpreted from the label and publication: 15 Gy SBRT to primary tumor, nephrectomy 4 weeks later. Serial peripheral blood from radiation-treated patients was sampled at baseline, 2 weeks and 4 weeks after SBRT to track tumor-enriched clonotypes. All patients had renal cell carcinoma with clear cell pathology. The QIAamp DNA Blood Mini Kit (Qiagen) was used to prepare genomic DNA for TCR sequencing. Only samples passing all quality control checks were included in the analyses. General conclusions and limits of the study: Because no pretreatment tumor biopsies were available, whether clonotypes were present in the tumor at baseline could not be determined. Because the trial had a single-armed design, the trial could not examine how radiation dose or scheduling affected the TCR repertoire. In blood, the top tumor clonotypes increased from baseline to 2 weeks after radiation and then shrank by 4 weeks, which suggests a temporary expansion of tumor-resident clones. Changes in the blood repertoire were not tracked past 4 weeks after treatment.

Based on the germline V gene, the CDR1 and CDR2 sequences are SNHLY and FYNNEI. Germline trimming: 6 bases from V, 8 bases from J; junction bases outside gene matches: 11. From cysteine to phenylalanine, the CDR3 is 15 amino acids long. CDR3 DNA is the only sequence kept; it has 45 bases, read in frame from the first base. Sequencing used blood, obtained from a patient whose treatment included radiotherapy and nephrectomy. The chain links TRBV2 with TRBJ2-1; TRBD1 lines up with 9 middle nucleotides. The sequence came from a woman in her seventies with renal cell carcinoma. The DNA reads TGTGCCAGCAGGTCCCAGGGACAGGGCCACCATGAGCAGTTCTTC. Its amino acids are CASRSQGQGHHEQFF. Joined to the reference TRBV2 and TRBJ2-1 proteins, this CDR3 gives the full variable domain: EPEVTQTPSHQVTQMGQEVILRCVPISNHLYFYWYRQILGQKVEFLVSFYNNEISEKSEIFDDQFSVERPDGSNFTLKIRSTKLEDSAMYFCASRSQGQGHHEQFFGPGTRLTVL.